Included here is one T cell receptor (beta chain) sequence, with context. Its antigen remains unknown. This sample was taken from a study of CD8+CD57+ T cells in acquired aplastic anemia. As for the study in general: Sorted CD4+ and CD8+ cells gave an average of 3.2 ug of DNA. Findings of the study overall: The same twenty-nine CD8+ CDR3 sequences occurred in patients and in controls. CD8+ Simpson's diversity did not differ significantly between patients and controls.

The template for TCR beta VDJ and CDR3 sequence profiling was genomic DNA. MiXCR, applied by TCRdb to the reads, yields one record per CDR3 protein. The sample shows under 350,000 distinct CDR3 sequences, around 60% of them seen only once. This CDR3 has 14 residues. Germline CDR1 DFQATT, CDR2 SNEGSKA (reference sequence). Deletions cut 0 bases from V and 8 bases from J, with 13 bases between. The chain couples TRBV20-1 to TRBJ1-4; D perhaps matches TRBD1 (5 bases). The sample comprised sorted CD4+, CD8+, or CD8+CD57+ T cells (not recorded which) from PBMCs. This clonotype was obtained from a human donor with severe aplastic anemia or a healthy control (not recorded which). In DNA, the CDR3 is TGCAGTGCTAGAGAGACAGTGAGAGGGGAAAAACTGTTTTTT. It yields the protein CSARETVRGEKLFF.